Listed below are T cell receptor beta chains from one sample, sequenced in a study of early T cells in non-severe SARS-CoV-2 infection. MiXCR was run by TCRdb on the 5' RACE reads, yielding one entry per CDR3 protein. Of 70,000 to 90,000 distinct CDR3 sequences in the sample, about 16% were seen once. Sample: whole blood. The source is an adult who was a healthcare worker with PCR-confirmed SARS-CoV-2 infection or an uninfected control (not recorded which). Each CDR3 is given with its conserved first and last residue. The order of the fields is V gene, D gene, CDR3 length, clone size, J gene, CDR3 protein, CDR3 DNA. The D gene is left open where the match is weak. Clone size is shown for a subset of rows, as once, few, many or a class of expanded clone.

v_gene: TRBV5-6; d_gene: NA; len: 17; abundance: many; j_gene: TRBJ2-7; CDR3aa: CASSLALGPGPLYEQYF; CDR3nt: TGTGCCAGCAGCTTGGCCTTGGGGCCGGGCCCACTCTACGAGCAGTACTTC
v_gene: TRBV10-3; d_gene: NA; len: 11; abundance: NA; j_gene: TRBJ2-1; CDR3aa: CAISDLAEQFF; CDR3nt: TGTGCCATCAGCGACCTAGCAGAGCAGTTCTTC
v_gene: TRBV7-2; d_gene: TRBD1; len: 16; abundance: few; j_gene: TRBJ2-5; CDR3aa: CASSLRGQIAYETQYF; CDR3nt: TGTGCCAGCAGCTTGAGGGGACAGATAGCGTACGAGACCCAGTACTTC
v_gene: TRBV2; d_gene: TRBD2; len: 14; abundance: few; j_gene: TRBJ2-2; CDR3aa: CASRLAGPTGELFF; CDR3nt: TGTGCCAGCAGACTAGCGGGACCCACCGGGGAGCTGTTTTTT
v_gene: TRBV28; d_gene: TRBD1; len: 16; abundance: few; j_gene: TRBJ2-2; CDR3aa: CASYRDRGLSAGELFF; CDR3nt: TGTGCCAGCTACCGGGACAGGGGCCTATCGGCCGGGGAGCTGTTTTTT
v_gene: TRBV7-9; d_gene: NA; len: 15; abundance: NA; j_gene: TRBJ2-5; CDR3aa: CASSRERFEVETQYF; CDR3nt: TGTGCCAGCAGCCGAGAGAGGTTTGAGGTTGAGACCCAGTACTTC
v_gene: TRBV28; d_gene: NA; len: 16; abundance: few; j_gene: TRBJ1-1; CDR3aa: CASSFPSQYGQSEAFF; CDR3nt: TGTGCCAGCAGTTTCCCAAGTCAATACGGGCAGTCTGAAGCTTTCTTT
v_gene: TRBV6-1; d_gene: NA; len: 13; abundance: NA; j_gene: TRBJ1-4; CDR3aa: CASGRALNEKLFF; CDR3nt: TGTGCCAGCGGGCGGGCGTTGAATGAAAAACTGTTTTTT
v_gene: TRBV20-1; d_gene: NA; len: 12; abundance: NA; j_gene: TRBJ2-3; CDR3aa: CSARGPPDTQYF; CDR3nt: TGCAGTGCTAGAGGACCACCAGATACGCAGTATTTT
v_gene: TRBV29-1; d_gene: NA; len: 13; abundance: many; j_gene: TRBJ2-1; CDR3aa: CSVERGPKNEQFF; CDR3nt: TGCAGCGTTGAACGGGGACCGAAAAATGAGCAGTTCTTC
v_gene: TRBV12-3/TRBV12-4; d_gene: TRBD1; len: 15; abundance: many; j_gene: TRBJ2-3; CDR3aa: CASNSGQGAADTQYF; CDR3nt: TGTGCCAGCAACTCGGGACAGGGGGCTGCAGATACGCAGTATTTT
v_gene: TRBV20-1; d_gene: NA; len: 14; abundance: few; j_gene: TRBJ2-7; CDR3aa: CSARAAEGGYEQYF; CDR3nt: TGCAGTGCTAGAGCTGCGGAGGGGGGCTACGAGCAGTACTTC
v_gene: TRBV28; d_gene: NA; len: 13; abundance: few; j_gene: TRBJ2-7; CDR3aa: CASSLTSVYEQYF; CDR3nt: TGTGCCAGCAGTTTAACTTCAGTCTACGAGCAGTACTTC
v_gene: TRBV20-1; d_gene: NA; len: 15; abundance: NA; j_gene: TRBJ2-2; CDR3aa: CSSKRRLGGTGELFF; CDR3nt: TGCAGTTCTAAGCGCCGGTTGGGGGGTACCGGGGAGCTGTTTTTT
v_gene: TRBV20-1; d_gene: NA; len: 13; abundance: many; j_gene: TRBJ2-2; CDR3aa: CSARRMGPGELFF; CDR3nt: TGCAGTGCTAGAAGGATGGGACCCGGGGAGCTGTTTTTT
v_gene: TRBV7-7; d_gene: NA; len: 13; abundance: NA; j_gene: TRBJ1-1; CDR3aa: CASSYHLNTEAFF; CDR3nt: TGTGCCAGCAGCTACCACCTTAACACTGAAGCTTTCTTT
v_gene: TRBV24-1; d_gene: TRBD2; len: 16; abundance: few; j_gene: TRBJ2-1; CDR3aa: CATSDLPIAGGNEQFF; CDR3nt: TGTGCCACCAGTGATTTACCAATAGCGGGAGGAAATGAGCAGTTCTTC
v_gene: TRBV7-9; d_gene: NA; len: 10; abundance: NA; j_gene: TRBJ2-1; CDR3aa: CADPGGEQFF; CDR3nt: TGTGCCGATCCGGGGGGCGAGCAGTTCTTC
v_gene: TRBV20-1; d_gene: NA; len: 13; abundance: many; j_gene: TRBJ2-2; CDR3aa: CSARDGLSGELFF; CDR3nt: TGCAGTGCTAGGGACGGCCTATCCGGGGAGCTGTTTTTT
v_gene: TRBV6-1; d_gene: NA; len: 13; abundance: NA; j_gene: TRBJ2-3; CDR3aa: CASSALQADTQYF; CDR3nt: TGTGCCAGCAGTGCCCTGCAAGCAGATACGCAGTATTTT
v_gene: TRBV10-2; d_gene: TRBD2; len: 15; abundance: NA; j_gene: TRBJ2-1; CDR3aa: CASSGASGRYNEQFF; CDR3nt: TGCGCCAGCAGTGGGGCTAGCGGGAGGTACAATGAGCAGTTCTTC
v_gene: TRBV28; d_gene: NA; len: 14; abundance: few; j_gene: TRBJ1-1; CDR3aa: CASSITGLNTEAFF; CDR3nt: TGTGCCAGCAGTATAACAGGGTTGAACACTGAAGCTTTCTTT
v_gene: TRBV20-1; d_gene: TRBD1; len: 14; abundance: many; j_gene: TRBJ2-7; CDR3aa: CSARAGTGIYEQYF; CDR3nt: TGCAGTGCTAGGGCCGGGACAGGGATTTACGAGCAGTACTTC
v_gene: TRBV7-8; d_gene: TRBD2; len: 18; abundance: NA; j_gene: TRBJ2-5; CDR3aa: CASSQFTQREGHVKTQYF; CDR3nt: TGTGCCAGCAGTCAATTCACTCAGCGGGAGGGGCATGTAAAGACCCAGTACTTC
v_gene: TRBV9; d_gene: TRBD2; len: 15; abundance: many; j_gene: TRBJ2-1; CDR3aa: CASSERLAGKNEQFF; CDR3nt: TGTGCCAGCAGCGAGAGACTAGCGGGGAAAAATGAGCAGTTCTTC
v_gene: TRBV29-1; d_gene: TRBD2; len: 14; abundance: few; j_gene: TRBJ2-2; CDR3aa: CSGRAGGSTGELFF; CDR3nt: TGCAGCGGGAGAGCGGGAGGGTCCACCGGGGAGCTGTTTTTT
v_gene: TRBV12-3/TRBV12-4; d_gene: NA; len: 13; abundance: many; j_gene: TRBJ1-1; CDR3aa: CASIQGRNTEAFF; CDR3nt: TGTGCCAGCATCCAGGGCCGGAACACTGAAGCTTTCTTT
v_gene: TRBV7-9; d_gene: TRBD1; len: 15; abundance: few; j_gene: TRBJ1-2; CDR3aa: CASSLAGTGGHGYTF; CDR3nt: TGTGCCAGCAGCTTAGCCGGGACAGGGGGCCATGGCTACACCTTC
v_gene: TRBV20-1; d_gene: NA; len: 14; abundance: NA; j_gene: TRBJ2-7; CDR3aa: CSARQRQVWEEQYF; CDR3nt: TGCAGTGCTAGACAAAGACAGGTCTGGGAGGAGCAGTACTTC
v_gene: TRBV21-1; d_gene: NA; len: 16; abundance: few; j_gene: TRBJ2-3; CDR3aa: CASSKALWTRPDTQYF; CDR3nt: TGTGCCAGCAGCAAAGCGCTTTGGACTAGACCAGATACGCAGTATTTT
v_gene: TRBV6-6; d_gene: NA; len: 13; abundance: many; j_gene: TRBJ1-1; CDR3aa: CASSRSSNTEAFF; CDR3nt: TGTGCCAGCAGCAGGTCTTCGAACACTGAAGCTTTCTTT
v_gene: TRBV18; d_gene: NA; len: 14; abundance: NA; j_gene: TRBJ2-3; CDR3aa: CASSLTPGTDTQYF; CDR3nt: TGTGCCAGCTCATTGACTCCGGGTACAGATACGCAGTATTTT
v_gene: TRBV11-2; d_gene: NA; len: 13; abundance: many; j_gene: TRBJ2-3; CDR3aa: CASSLAERAAQYF; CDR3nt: TGTGCCAGCAGCTTAGCGGAGAGGGCCGCGCAGTATTTT
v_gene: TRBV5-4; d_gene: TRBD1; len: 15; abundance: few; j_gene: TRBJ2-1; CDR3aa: CASSQGQGDYNEQFF; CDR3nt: TGTGCCAGCAGCCAGGGACAGGGGGACTACAATGAGCAGTTCTTC
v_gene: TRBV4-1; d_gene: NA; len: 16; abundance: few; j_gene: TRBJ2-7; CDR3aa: CASSQVGGLSSYEQYF; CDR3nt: TGCGCCAGCAGCCAAGTTGGGGGACTTAGTTCCTACGAGCAGTACTTC
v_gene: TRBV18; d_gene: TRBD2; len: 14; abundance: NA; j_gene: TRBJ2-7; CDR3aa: CASSPGLAVYEQYF; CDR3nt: TGTGCCAGCTCCCCGGGACTAGCCGTATACGAGCAGTACTTC
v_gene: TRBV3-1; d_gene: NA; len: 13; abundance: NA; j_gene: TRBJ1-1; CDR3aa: CASSQGSVTEVFF; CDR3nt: TGTGCCAGCAGCCAAGGGTCGGTCACTGAAGTTTTCTTT
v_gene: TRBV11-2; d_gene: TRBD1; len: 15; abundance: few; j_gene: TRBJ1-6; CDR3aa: CASVTRQGVNSPLHF; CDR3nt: TGTGCCAGCGTAACTAGACAGGGAGTTAATTCACCCCTCCACTTT
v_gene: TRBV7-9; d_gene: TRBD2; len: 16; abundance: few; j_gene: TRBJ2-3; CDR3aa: CASSSSLAGDTDTQYF; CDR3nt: TGTGCCAGCAGCTCCTCCCTAGCGGGGGACACAGATACGCAGTATTTT
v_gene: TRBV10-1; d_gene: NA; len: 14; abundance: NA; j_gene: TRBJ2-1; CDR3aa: CASSGGSAVNEQFF; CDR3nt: TGCGCCAGCAGTGGGGGTAGCGCCGTCAATGAGCAGTTCTTC
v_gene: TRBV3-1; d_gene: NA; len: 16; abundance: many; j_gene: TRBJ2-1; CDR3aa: CASSSAGSSSYNEQFF; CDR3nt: TGTGCCAGCAGCTCAGCGGGTTCCAGCTCCTACAATGAGCAGTTCTTC
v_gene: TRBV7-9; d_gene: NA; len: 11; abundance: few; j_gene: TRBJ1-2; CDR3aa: CASSQGPGYTF; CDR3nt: TGTGCCAGCAGCCAAGGACCAGGCTACACCTTC
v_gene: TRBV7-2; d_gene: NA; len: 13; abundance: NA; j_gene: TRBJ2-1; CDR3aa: CASSFGLANEQFF; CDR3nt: TGTGCCAGCAGCTTTGGGCTCGCAAATGAGCAGTTCTTC
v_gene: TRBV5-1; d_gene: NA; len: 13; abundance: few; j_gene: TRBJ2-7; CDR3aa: CASSPTHTYEQYF; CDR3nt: TGCGCCAGCAGCCCGACTCACACCTACGAGCAGTACTTC
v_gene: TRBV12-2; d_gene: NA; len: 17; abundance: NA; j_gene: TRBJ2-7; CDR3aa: CASRLFPKSDGSYEQYF; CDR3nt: TGTGCAAGTCGCTTATTCCCCAAATCGGACGGCTCCTACGAGCAGTACTTC
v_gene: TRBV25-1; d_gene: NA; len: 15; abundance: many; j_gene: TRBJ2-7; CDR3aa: CASSDRAGRDYEQYF; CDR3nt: TGTGCCAGCAGTGATCGGGCAGGGCGGGACTACGAGCAGTACTTC
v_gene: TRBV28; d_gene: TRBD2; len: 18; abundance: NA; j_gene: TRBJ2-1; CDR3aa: CASSSGLAGGIESDEQFF; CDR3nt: TGTGCCAGCAGTTCGGGACTAGCGGGAGGAATCGAGTCCGATGAGCAGTTCTTC
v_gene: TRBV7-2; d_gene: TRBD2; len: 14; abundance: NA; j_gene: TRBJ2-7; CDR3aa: CASSLDLAGGEQYF; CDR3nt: TGTGCCAGCAGCTTAGACCTAGCGGGAGGCGAGCAGTACTTC
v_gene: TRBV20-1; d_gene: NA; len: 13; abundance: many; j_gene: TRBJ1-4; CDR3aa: CSASRGDIEKLFF; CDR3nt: TGCAGTGCTAGTAGAGGGGATATTGAAAAACTGTTTTTT
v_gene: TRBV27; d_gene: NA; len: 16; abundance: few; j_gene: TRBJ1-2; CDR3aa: CASGSYPLRGNYGYTF; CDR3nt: TGTGCCAGCGGAAGTTATCCGCTAAGGGGTAACTATGGCTACACCTTC
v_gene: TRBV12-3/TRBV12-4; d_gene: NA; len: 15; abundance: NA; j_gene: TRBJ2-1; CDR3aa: CASRPSRGSYNEQFF; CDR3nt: TGTGCCAGCAGACCTTCAAGGGGCTCCTACAATGAGCAGTTCTTC
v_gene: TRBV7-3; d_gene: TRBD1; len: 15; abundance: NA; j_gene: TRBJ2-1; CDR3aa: CASSLTGGNYNEQFF; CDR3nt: TGTGCCAGCAGCTTGACAGGGGGCAATTACAATGAGCAGTTCTTC
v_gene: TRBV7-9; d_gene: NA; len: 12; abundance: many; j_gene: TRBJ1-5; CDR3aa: CASGYSNQPQHF; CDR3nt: TGTGCCAGCGGCTATAGCAATCAGCCCCAGCATTTT
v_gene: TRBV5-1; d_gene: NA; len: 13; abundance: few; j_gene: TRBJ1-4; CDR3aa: CASSLDIGTKETF; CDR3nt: TGCGCCAGCAGCTTGGATATTGGAACCAAGGAAACCTTT
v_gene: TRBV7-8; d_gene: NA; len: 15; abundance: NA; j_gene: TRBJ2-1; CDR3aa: CASARGTPGLDEQFF; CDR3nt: TGTGCCAGCGCTCGGGGGACTCCCGGCCTTGATGAGCAGTTCTTC
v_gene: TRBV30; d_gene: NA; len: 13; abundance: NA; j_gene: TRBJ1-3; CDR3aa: CAWSGGFGNTIYF; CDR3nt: TGTGCCTGGAGTGGTGGGTTTGGAAACACCATATATTTT